The clone carrying this TCR beta chain was seen repeatedly, ten times or more. Its target is not known. Trimming stripped 2 bases from V and 2 bases from J, with 9 bases between. The germline V gene encodes CDR1 MDHEN and CDR2 SYDVKM. This CDR3 contains 14 residues. TCR beta CDR3 regions were amplified from RNA transcripts. HTBI primers were used for first-round RT-PCR of the TCR CDR3. MiXCR was run by TCRdb on the multiplex PCR reads, yielding one entry per CDR3 protein. The top ten hold 35% to 40% of the sample, which has nearly 250,000 distinct CDR3 sequences, over 20% seen once. The data originate from a study of T cells in Graves' hyperthyroidism and ophthalmopathy. Turning to the study itself: Pretreatment peripheral blood was obtained at initial diagnosis. Study observations and caveats: Progression to ophthalmopathy was predicted a median of 6.5 months early. Most expanded thyroid clonotypes above 0.001 also appeared in blood.

What was sequenced was blood. The clonotype was recovered from a woman in her thirties or forties with Graves' ophthalmopathy. The rearrangement joins TRBV28 to TRBJ1-2, with D possibly being TRBD1 (5 bases). The CDR3 DNA follows: TGTGCCAGCAGTTTAAACGACAGAAACTATGGCTACACCTTC. Protein sequence: CASSLNDRNYGYTF.